This T cell receptor beta chain was captured by sequencing in a study of response to subunit inactivated influenza vaccine. One entry per CDR3 protein results from TCRdb running MiXCR on the RT-PCR reads. The table includes approximately 520,000 distinct CDR3 sequences, 25% detected once. In this sample, this clonotype turned up a few times. Its antigen is unidentified. CDR3 length: 13 amino acids. Per the germline V gene, CDR1 is SQVTM and CDR2 is ANQGSEA. The V end lost 3 bases, the J end lost 3 bases, and 9 bases lay between the germline ends. Study-wide results and caveats: The authors suggested that every seasonal influenza vaccination recruits few new T cells.

The chain carries TRBV29-1 and TRBJ2-1, with no clear D. The receptor comes from a man aged 45-60 years who received an inactivated influenza vaccine. The material sequenced was CD4+ T cells sorted from PBMCs, taken more than 4 days after vaccination. In DNA form, the CDR3 reads TGCAGCGTTGAGGTCGGCGGCTACAATGAGCAGTTCTTC. This sequence encodes CSVEVGGYNEQFF.